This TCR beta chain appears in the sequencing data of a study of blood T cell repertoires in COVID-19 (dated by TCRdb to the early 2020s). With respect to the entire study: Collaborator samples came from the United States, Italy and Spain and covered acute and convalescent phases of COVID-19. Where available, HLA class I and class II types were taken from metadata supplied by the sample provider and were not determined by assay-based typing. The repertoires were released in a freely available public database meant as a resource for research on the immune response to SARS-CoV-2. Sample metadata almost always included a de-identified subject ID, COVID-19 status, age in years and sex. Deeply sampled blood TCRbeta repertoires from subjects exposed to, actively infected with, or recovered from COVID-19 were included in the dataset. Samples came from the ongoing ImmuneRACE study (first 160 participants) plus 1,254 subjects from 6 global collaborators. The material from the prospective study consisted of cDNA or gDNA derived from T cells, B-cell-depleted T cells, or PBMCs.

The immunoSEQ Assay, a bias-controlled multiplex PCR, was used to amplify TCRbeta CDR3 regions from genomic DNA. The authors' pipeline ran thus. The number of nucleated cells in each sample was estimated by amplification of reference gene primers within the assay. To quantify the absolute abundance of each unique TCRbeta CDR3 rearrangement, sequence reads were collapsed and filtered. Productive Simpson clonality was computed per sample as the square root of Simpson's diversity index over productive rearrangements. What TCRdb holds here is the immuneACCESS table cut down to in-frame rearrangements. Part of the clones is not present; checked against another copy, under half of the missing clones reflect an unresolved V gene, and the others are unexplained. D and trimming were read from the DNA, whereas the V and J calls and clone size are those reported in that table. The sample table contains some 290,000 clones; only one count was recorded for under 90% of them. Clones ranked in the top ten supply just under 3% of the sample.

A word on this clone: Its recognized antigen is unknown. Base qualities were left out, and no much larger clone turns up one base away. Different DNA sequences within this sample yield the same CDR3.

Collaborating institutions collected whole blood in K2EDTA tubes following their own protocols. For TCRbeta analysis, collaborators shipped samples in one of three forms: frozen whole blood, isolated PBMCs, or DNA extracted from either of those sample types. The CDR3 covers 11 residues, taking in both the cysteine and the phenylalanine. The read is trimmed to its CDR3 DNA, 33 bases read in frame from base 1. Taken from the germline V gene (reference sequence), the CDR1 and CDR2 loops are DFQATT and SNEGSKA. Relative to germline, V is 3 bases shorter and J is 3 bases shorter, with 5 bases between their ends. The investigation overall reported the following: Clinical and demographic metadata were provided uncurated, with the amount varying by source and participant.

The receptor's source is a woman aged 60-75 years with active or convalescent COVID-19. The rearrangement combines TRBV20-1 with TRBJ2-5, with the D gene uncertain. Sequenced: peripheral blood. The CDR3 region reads CSASVKETQYF. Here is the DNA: TGCAGTGCTAGCGTAAAAGAGACCCAGTACTTC.